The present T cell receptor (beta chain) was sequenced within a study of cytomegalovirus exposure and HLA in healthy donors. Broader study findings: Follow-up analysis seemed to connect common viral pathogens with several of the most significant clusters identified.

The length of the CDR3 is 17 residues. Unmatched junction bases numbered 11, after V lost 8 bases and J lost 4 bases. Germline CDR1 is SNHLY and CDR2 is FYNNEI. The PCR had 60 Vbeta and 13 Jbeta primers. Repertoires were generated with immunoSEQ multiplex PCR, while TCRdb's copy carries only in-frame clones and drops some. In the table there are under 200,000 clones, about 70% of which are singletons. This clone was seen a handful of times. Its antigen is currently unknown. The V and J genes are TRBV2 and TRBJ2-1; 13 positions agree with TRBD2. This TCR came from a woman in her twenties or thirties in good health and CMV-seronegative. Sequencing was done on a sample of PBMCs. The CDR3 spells CASHPGLAGTGYNEQFF. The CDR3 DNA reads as TGTGCCAGCCACCCGGGACTAGCGGGGACTGGGTACAATGAGCAGTTCTTC.